This paragraph covers one TCR beta chain sequence. Its antigen specificity is not known. Per-base qualities were not stored, and no clone one base away is much larger. The data stem from a study of T cell responses to AZD1222 COVID-19 vaccine (dated by TCRdb to the early 2020s). As for the study more broadly: A total of around 240 trial participants underwent TCR sequencing, of whom some 200 had received two doses of AZD1222 and 26 had received two doses of the MenACWY control vaccine. Trial participants were enrolled into age subgroups of 18-55, 56-69 and 70-plus years, which contained approximately 150, 28 and 58 TCR-sequenced participants, respectively. What the authors observed across the whole study: The 56-69-year group was small, and its depth increase did not reach significance, likely because of low power. Because no day 14 peak-response samples were available, the repertoires could be characterized only after the peak T cell response. CD4 TCRs associated with the vaccine covered the entire spike protein, and the dominant responses were in regions 160-218 and 743-854. Only 5 to 7 AZD1222 recipients were SARS-CoV-2 seropositive at baseline, limiting conclusions about previously exposed vaccinees. Participants were mostly white British and included more females than males, and it was suggested by the authors that clonal diversity may have been underestimated. After two AZD1222 doses, spike-specific TCR breadth and depth were significantly higher than at day 0 and than in MenACWY recipients. Reportedly, almost half of the unique spike-specific TCRs recognized epitopes lying outside the regions that are mutated in the B.1.351 and B.1.1.7 variants.

At the junction V is shortened by 2 bases and J by 5 bases, with 19 bases in between. As encoded in the germline V gene (reference sequence), CDR1 is GTSNPN while CDR2 is SVGIG. From the cysteine up to the phenylalanine, the CDR3 has a length of 17 residues. Only the CDR3 portion is preserved as DNA: 51 bases, with reading frame beginning at the first base. Explained via the paper, the time point label denotes: about 28 days (+/-7) after the second vaccine dose. AZD1222 recipients with second doses at about 4 weeks or about 12 weeks were pooled, because spike-specific TCR depth and breadth did not differ between schedules. Vaccinee samples were obtained from the UK trials COV001 and COV002, which included a single-blind randomized controlled phase 2/3 trial of AZD1222 (ChAdOx1 nCoV-19) in healthy adults. For TCRbeta chain sequencing, PBMC samples were collected from trial participants at day 0 and at day 28 after the second dose.

The CDR3 regions of human TCRbeta chains were subjected to immunosequencing. The paper's processing steps were these. Repertoire TCRs were checked for matches against a reference library of SARS-CoV-2-specific TCRs that had been generated using the MIRA antigen-specificity platform. Breadth meant the fraction of unique TCRs that were SARS-CoV-2-associated, whereas depth meant the fraction of total T cells that were SARS-CoV-2-associated. Each spike-specific TCR was assigned to its reactive spike region and to a CD4 or CD8 class using the MIRA data. Log10-transformed breadth and depth values were compared by one-way ANOVA with Sidak's multiple comparisons tests. TCRdb limited this immuneACCESS table to in-frame rearrangements with V and J called. A share of clones is missing; checked studies link under half to unresolved V genes, and the rest is unexplained. V and J calls and clone size are given by that table; D and trimming were obtained from the DNA. The sample data list approximately 150,000 clones, and approximately 92% of these were observed just once. The ten largest clonotypes hold 2.5% to 4% of the sample.

The sequenced sample was peripheral blood, obtained 28 days after the second AZD1222 dose. The rearrangement combines TRBV30 with TRBJ1-6; no D gene is confidently identified. The sequence was obtained from an adult who received the AZD1222 COVID-19 vaccine. The DNA sequence follows: TGTGCCTGGAGTACAACCGGAATAGGCCTTAATAATTCACCCCTCCACTTT. It codes for CAWSTTGIGLNNSPLHF.